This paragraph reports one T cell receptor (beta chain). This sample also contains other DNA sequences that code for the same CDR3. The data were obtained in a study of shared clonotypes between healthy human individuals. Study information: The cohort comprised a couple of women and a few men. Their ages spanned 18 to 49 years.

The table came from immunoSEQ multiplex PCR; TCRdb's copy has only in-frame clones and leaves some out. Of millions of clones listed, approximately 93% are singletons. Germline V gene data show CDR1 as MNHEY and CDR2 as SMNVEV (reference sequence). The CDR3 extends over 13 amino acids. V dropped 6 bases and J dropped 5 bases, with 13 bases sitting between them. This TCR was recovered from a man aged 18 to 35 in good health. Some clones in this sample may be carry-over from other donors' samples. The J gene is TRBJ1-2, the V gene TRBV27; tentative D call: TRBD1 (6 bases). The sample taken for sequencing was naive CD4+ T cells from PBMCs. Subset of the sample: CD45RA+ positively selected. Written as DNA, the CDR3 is TGTGCCAGCAGCCTGGGGGCAGGGTATGGCTACACCTTC. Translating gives CASSLGAGYGYTF.